Listed below are T cell receptor beta chains from one sample, sequenced in a study of identical twins. MiXCR was run by TCRdb on the 5' RACE reads, yielding one entry per CDR3 protein. The repertoire holds roughly 1.6 million distinct CDR3 sequences, with about 32% as singletons. What was sequenced was cord blood. These TCRs come from a newborn girl in good health. The CDR3 runs from the conserved cysteine through the conserved F or W. The D gene is left open where the match is weak. For some rows the clone size is stated as once, few or many, or as a class when expanded; others skip it.

j_call,v_call,clone_size,d_call,cdr3_nt,cdr3_aa
TRBJ1-2,TRBV6-2/TRBV6-3,few,NA,TGTGCCAGCAGTTACGACAGACTTAGCTATGGCTACACCTTC,CASSYDRLSYGYTF
TRBJ2-5,TRBV20-1,NA,TRBD2,TGCAGTGCTAGAGATACGCTAGCGGGGGCCTTTTCGGCGACCCAGTACTTC,CSARDTLAGAFSATQYF
TRBJ2-4,TRBV28,few,TRBD2,TGTGCCAGCAGTTTGTTTCGGCTCGCGGGAGGCCTAGCCAAAAACATTCAGTACTTC,CASSLFRLAGGLAKNIQYF
TRBJ2-3,TRBV7-2,few,NA,TGTGCCAGCAGCTTAGTTAGTAGCGCTAGCACAGATACGCAGTATTTT,CASSLVSSASTDTQYF
TRBJ1-2,TRBV6-6,many,TRBD1,TGTGCCAGCAGAAGACAGGGCAAGAACTATGGCTACACCTTC,CASRRQGKNYGYTF
TRBJ2-1,TRBV3-1,few,NA,TGTGCCAGCAGCCCCGCAGGGCTCCTTTACAATGAGCAGTTCTTC,CASSPAGLLYNEQFF
TRBJ2-4,TRBV4-1,NA,NA,TGCGCCAGCAGCCAAGTCCCGGGTATGGCCAAAAACATTCAGTACTTC,CASSQVPGMAKNIQYF
TRBJ1-4,TRBV6-1,NA,NA,TGTGCCAGCAGTCAGAAGGACCGGGACCGACTGTTTTTT,CASSQKDRDRLFF
TRBJ1-5,TRBV6-1,few,TRBD1,TGTGCCACCCAGGGGACGACAGGGGCCGTCAATCAGCCCCAGCATTTT,CATQGTTGAVNQPQHF
TRBJ1-5,TRBV20-1,once,NA,TGCAGTGCTAGAGATGTAATGGCAAGCAATCAGCCCCAGCATTTT,CSARDVMASNQPQHF
TRBJ1-5,TRBV4-2,NA,NA,TGTGCCAGCAGCCATTTGGCAGGCAATCAGCCCCAGCATTTT,CASSHLAGNQPQHF
TRBJ1-2,TRBV28,few,TRBD1,TGTGCCAGCAGTTGGACAGGGGGCAGTGGAGGCTATGGCTACACCTTC,CASSWTGGSGGYGYTF
TRBJ2-7,TRBV14,NA,NA,TGTGCCAGCAGCCAACATCCCCTCCCATCCTACGAGCAGTACTTC,CASSQHPLPSYEQYF
TRBJ2-1,TRBV2,many,NA,TGTGCCAGCAGTGAAACCAGGGCCGATGAGCAGTTCTTC,CASSETRADEQFF
TRBJ2-7,TRBV28,many,NA,TGTGCCAGCAGTTCCAAATACGAGCAGTACTTC,CASSSKYEQYF
TRBJ2-5,TRBV20-1,few,TRBD2,TGCAGTGCTAGAGATCTGGGGCGGGAGGGCCGAACGAAGACCCAGTACTTC,CSARDLGREGRTKTQYF
TRBJ1-5,TRBV28,NA,NA,TGTGCCAGCACGGGGTCACTTTATAGCAATCAGCCCCAGCATTTT,CASTGSLYSNQPQHF
TRBJ1-4,TRBV5-1,NA,NA,TGCGCCAGCAGCGCCGGGACGGCGAATGAAAAACTGTTTTTT,CASSAGTANEKLFF
TRBJ1-5,TRBV29-1,many,NA,TGCAGCGTTGTGCAGCACAGCAATCAGCCCCAGCATTTT,CSVVQHSNQPQHF
TRBJ2-5,TRBV18,few,TRBD2,TGTGCCAGCTCACCACGGACTAGCCCCCAGGAGACCCAGTACTTC,CASSPRTSPQETQYF
TRBJ2-7,TRBV12-3/TRBV12-4,NA,NA,TGTGCCAGCAACCTCCGGGATCAAGGGGAGCAGTACTTC,CASNLRDQGEQYF
TRBJ2-1,TRBV10-3,few,NA,TGTGCCATCAGCAGCAAGGAGCAGTTCTTC,CAISSKEQFF
TRBJ2-1,TRBV20-1,NA,NA,TGCAGTGCATCGAGGGGGGACATTTACAATGAGCAGTTCTTC,CSASRGDIYNEQFF
TRBJ1-2,TRBV9,NA,NA,TGTGCCAGCAGCGTAGAGACCGTTGGCTACACCTTC,CASSVETVGYTF
TRBJ2-5,TRBV7-2,few,NA,TGTGCCAGCAGCTTAGTTGGAGGCGGGGAAGAGACCCAGTACTTC,CASSLVGGGEETQYF
TRBJ1-2,TRBV4-1,NA,NA,TGCGCCAGCAGCCAAGCCGGGACCTTCTATGGCTACACCTTC,CASSQAGTFYGYTF
TRBJ2-1,TRBV20-1,many,NA,TGCAGTGCTAGAGCGTACAATGAGCAGTTCTTC,CSARAYNEQFF
TRBJ1-1,TRBV21-1,NA,NA,TGTGCCAGCAGCGACCGGACAGGGAGGAACACTGAAGCTTTCTTT,CASSDRTGRNTEAFF
TRBJ1-4,TRBV29-1,few,NA,TGCAGCGTTGTGTGGGGGTGGGGAAAACTGTTTTTT,CSVVWGWGKLFF
TRBJ2-1,TRBV25-1,few,NA,TGTGCCAGCAGGCCCCCCGGGGGGCATTCCTACAATGAGCAGTTCTTC,CASRPPGGHSYNEQFF
TRBJ2-3,TRBV20-1,few,TRBD2,TGCAGTGCTAGAGTGGGGGGGAGTAGCACAGATACGCAGTATTTT,CSARVGGSSTDTQYF
TRBJ2-1,TRBV6-1,NA,NA,TGTGCCAGCAGTGAGGGAGGGGGCCACCTCTATGAGCAGTTCTTC,CASSEGGGHLYEQFF
TRBJ2-1,TRBV12-3/TRBV12-4,NA,TRBD1,TGTGCCAGCAGTTTACAGGGGGAACTCCATGAGCAGTTCTTC,CASSLQGELHEQFF
TRBJ2-1,TRBV29-1,NA,TRBD1,TGCAGCGTAACAGGGGGAGCGAAGAGCTCCTGCAATGAGCAGTTCTTC,CSVTGGAKSSCNEQFF
TRBJ2-1,TRBV12-3/TRBV12-4,few,NA,TGTGCCAGCAGTCCAGGAACCTTGCCAAATGAGCAGTTCTTC,CASSPGTLPNEQFF
TRBJ2-1,TRBV20-1,NA,NA,TGCAGTGCTAGACCCCCATCCTACAATGAGCAGTTCTTC,CSARPPSYNEQFF
TRBJ2-5,TRBV6-1,few,NA,TGTGCCAGCAGACCGATACAAGAGACCCAGTACTTC,CASRPIQETQYF
TRBJ2-3,TRBV29-1,NA,NA,TGCAGCGTTGAAGGGTGGGCTGGGGGGACAGATACGCAGTATTTT,CSVEGWAGGTDTQYF
TRBJ2-1,TRBV4-1,NA,TRBD1,TGCGCCAGCAGCCAACCTCGGACAGGGGGGTACAATGAGCAGTTCTTC,CASSQPRTGGYNEQFF
TRBJ2-1,TRBV5-1,many,NA,TGTGCCAGCAGCTTAGAGGGGAACTCCTACAATGAGCAGTTCTTC,CASSLEGNSYNEQFF
TRBJ1-1,TRBV14,NA,TRBD1,TGTGCCAGCAGCCAAGCCGGGCCAGGGGGCCGGACTGAAGCTTTCTTT,CASSQAGPGGRTEAFF
TRBJ1-4,TRBV11-2,few,NA,TGTGCCAGCAGCTTTCTCCCTTTCCAGGTTAATAATGAAAAACTGTTTTTT,CASSFLPFQVNNEKLFF
TRBJ1-1,TRBV20-1,NA,NA,TGCAGTGCTAGAGGGGTGTCAGGGATGAACACTGAAGCTTTCTTT,CSARGVSGMNTEAFF
TRBJ1-5,TRBV20-1,few,NA,TGCATTGCTAGGTTTAGCAATCAGCCCCAGCATTTT,CIARFSNQPQHF
TRBJ2-1,TRBV5-1,few,NA,TGCGCCAGCAGCTGGGAAAGCGGGTCTTACAATGAGCAGTTCTTC,CASSWESGSYNEQFF
TRBJ1-2,TRBV6-6,few,NA,TGTGCCAGCAGTTCCACTCGTTCCGAACAGAACCCAAACTATGGCTACACCTTC,CASSSTRSEQNPNYGYTF
TRBJ1-2,TRBV29-1,NA,NA,TGCAGCGTTGAAAGAGGGGCAGTAACCAACTATGGCTACACCTTC,CSVERGAVTNYGYTF
TRBJ2-7,TRBV29-1,few,TRBD2,TGCAGCGTTGAGTCCCTAGCGGCCCCCTACGAGCAGTACTTC,CSVESLAAPYEQYF